Below, 17 T cell receptor beta chains from the same sample are listed, as sequenced in a study of T cell repertoires in cytomegalovirus infection. TCRdb re-called the reads with MiXCR, one entry per CDR3 protein. The sample includes 60,000 to 75,000 distinct CDR3 sequences, approximately 3.6% of them seen just once. The source material was PBMCs. These receptors were obtained from a human donor in good health (CMV status not recorded). Some clones in this sample may be carry-over from other donors' samples.

This clonotype has a count of ten or more. The J gene is TRBJ1-6, the V gene TRBV20-1; 9 bases agree with TRBD1. After removal of 7 bases from V and 3 bases from J, the junction contained 4 bases not matched to a gene. Germline CDR1 reads DFQATT; CDR2 reads SNEGSKA (reference sequence). The length of the CDR3 is 14 residues. The CDR3 bases are TGCAGTGTGTGGACAGGGGACTATAATTCACCCCTCCACTTT. It codes for CSVWTGDYNSPLHF.

This clonotype was observed at least ten times. The chain is built from TRBV7-2 and TRBJ1-1, with D uncertain. The CDR3 is 14 amino acids. V was cut by 2 bases and J by 3 bases, with 10 bases left in between. Germline V gene sequence: CDR1 SGHTA, CDR2 FQGNSA. CDR3 sequence (DNA): TGTGCCAGCAGCTTAACGGTAACCTACACTGAAGCTTTCTTT. Amino acid sequence: CASSLTVTYTEAFF.

This clonotype has at least ten counts. The rearrangement links TRBV12-3 or TRBV12-4 to TRBJ1-2, with 8 bases that match TRBD1. This CDR3 comprises 14 residues. The ends lost 4 bases at V and 7 bases at J; junction bases unmatched: 8. The CDR3 DNA is TGTGCCAGCAGTTCTTTTAGGACAGGGTCTGGCTACACCTTC. Amino acids: CASSSFRTGSGYTF.

This clonotype was detected ten times or more. The chain joins TRBV6-2 or TRBV6-3 to TRBJ2-7; 8 bases line up with TRBD2. The CDR3 length is 14 residues. V lost 2 bases to trimming and J lost 7 bases; unmatched junction nucleotides: 7. Germline assignment: CDR1 MNHEY and CDR2 SVGEGT. As DNA, the CDR3 is TGTGCCAGCAGTTACAGCGGGAGAAGTTGGGAGCAGTACTTC. Translated, it gives CASSYSGRSWEQYF.

In this sample, this clonotype turned up many times. The V call is TRBV3-1, the J call TRBJ2-1; D unclear. The V and J ends lost 3 bases and 5 bases respectively, with 5 bases between them. Germline V CDR1 and CDR2: LGHDT, YNNKEL (reference sequence). The CDR3 is made up of 12 amino acids. For the CDR3, the DNA is TGTGCCAGCAGCCATCTCAACAATGAGCAGTTCTTC. Translated: CASSHLNNEQFF.

This clonotype turned up a few times. The chain employs TRBV5-1 and TRBJ1-2, with a possible D match to TRBD1 (5 bases). V was clipped by 0 bases and J by 2 bases, with 11 bases between them. Germline CDR1 is SGHRS and CDR2 is YFSETQ. The CDR3 runs to 15 residues. The CDR3 is CASSLGPDRNYGYTF. The CDR3 DNA is TGCGCCAGCAGCTTGGGTCCCGACAGAAACTATGGCTACACCTTC.

This clonotype has at least ten counts. The V gene is TRBV4-3, the J gene TRBJ2-1, with 15 nucleotides matching TRBD2. The CDR3 contains 17 residues. Germline CDR1 is LGHNA and CDR2 is YSLEER. The V and J ends lost 6 bases and 3 bases, in that order; junction bases with no gene match: 6. This CDR3 is CASSQGLAGGNYNEQFF. CDR3 nucleotides: TGCGCCAGCAGTCAGGGACTAGCGGGGGGTAACTACAATGAGCAGTTCTTC.

This clonotype was counted at least ten times. The chain joins TRBV7-4 to TRBJ1-5; D gene ambiguous. V gave up 5 bases and J gave up 5 bases, with 13 bases separating them. There are 14 residues in the CDR3. Germline values: CDR1 SGHVT, CDR2 SQSDAQ. The DNA for the CDR3 is TGTGCCAGCAGCCCACCGTGGACGGATCAGCCCCAGCATTTT. Encoded protein: CASSPPWTDQPQHF.

This clonotype occurred many times. The chain joins TRBV7-2 to TRBJ2-7; 11 positions agree with TRBD2. The V segment lost 5 bases and the J segment 1 base; nucleotides outside the gene matches: 10. CDR3 length equals 17 residues. Looked up from germline, CDR1 is SGHTA and CDR2 is FQGNSA. The CDR3 loop is CASSIVSGTSGSYEQYF. The DNA for the CDR3 is TGTGCCAGCAGCATAGTATCCGGGACTAGCGGTTCCTACGAGCAGTACTTC.

This clonotype showed up many times. This chain joins TRBV7-2 and TRBJ2-7, with TRBD1 identical over 9 bases. The CDR3 has 14 amino acids. Germline loops: CDR1 SGHTA, CDR2 FQGNSA. With 7 bases clipped from V and 2 bases from J, the junction kept 6 bases outside the gene matches. The CDR3 DNA reads TGTGCCAGCACCCTAAACAGGGGGCCCTACGAGCAGTACTTC. This gives the protein CASTLNRGPYEQYF.

This clonotype was recorded many times. The DNA for the CDR3 is TGTGCCAGCAGCCCTTCCGCGGGGGCTGTGGAGACCCAGTACTTC. Translation gives CASSPSAGAVETQYF. The rearrangement links TRBV11-2 to TRBJ2-5, with D possibly matching TRBD2 (7 bases). The CDR3 is 15 residues long. Trimming pared 5 bases from V and 5 bases from J, leaving 18 bases between. Germline V gives CDR1 SGHAT, CDR2 FQNNGV.

In its sample, this clonotype was seen many times. The gene calls are TRBV7-9 and TRBJ2-3; TRBD1 matches at 10 bases. Germline V gives CDR1 SEHNR, CDR2 FQNEAQ (reference sequence). The CDR3 contains 17 residues. V gave up 2 bases and J gave up 4 bases; unmatched junction bases: 9. The DNA of the CDR3 is TGTGCCAGCAGCTTACGTCCCATTGGGACAGGGGCAGATACGCAGTATTTT. This codes for CASSLRPIGTGADTQYF.

This clonotype came up many times. The chain carries TRBV19 and TRBJ1-5; no reliable D call. Germline V gene lookup returns CDR1 LNHDA and CDR2 SQIVND (reference sequence). This CDR3 has 14 residues. With 3 bases removed from V and 4 bases from J, the gap between germline ends came to 10 bases. The CDR3 protein is CASSMGRDNQPQHF. For the CDR3, the DNA is TGTGCCAGTAGTATGGGTAGGGATAATCAGCCCCAGCATTTT.

The V gene is TRBV7-9, the J gene TRBJ2-7; 7 nucleotides match TRBD2. V trimming: 0 bases; J trimming: 0 bases; junction bases outside the gene matches: 8. The CDR3 is made up of 17 amino acids. CDR1 and CDR2 (germline): SEHNR, FQNEAQ (reference sequence). The CDR3 region is CASSLAGGRGSSYEQYF. In DNA, the CDR3 is TGTGCCAGCAGCTTAGCCGGTGGGCGCGGGAGCTCCTACGAGCAGTACTTC.

This clonotype was seen many times. This chain uses TRBV7-2 with TRBJ2-3; D remains unclear. There are 14 residues in the CDR3. V gave up 5 bases and J gave up 1 base, with 10 bases separating them. Germline-derived CDR1 and CDR2 are SGHTA and FQGNSA. CDR3 region: CASSRIAGTDTQYF. The CDR3 DNA follows: TGTGCCAGCAGCCGGATCGCGGGCACAGATACGCAGTATTTT.

This clonotype came up many times. V is TRBV19 and J is TRBJ2-1; TRBD2 matches 8 bases. Unmatched junction bases numbered 13, after V lost 5 bases and J lost 10 bases. Germline-derived CDR1 and CDR2 are LNHDA and SQIVND (reference sequence). This CDR3 is built from 15 residues. CDR3 coding DNA: TGTGCCAGTAGTGCCGCCTCGGGAGGGGCAGGAGAGCAGTTCTTC. The encoded protein is CASSAASGGAGEQFF.

This clonotype was recorded many times. One end of the junction varies from germline; a read error may be responsible. The J gene is TRBJ2-2, the V gene TRBV7-2, with 12 bases identical to TRBD2. Germline V CDR1 and CDR2: SGHTA, FQGNSA. The CDR3 is 16 residues long. The CDR3 spells CASSIRTSGNSGELFF. CDR3 nucleotide sequence: TGTGCCAGCAGCATTAGGACTAGCGGGAACTCCGGGGAGCTGTTTTTT.